Each of the 15 T cell receptor beta chains below was sequenced from the same sample in a study of CD8 T cells in ankylosing spondylitis. General study points: Ankylosing spondylitis blood appeared to be characterized by a TCR beta motif of 8 or 9 highly homologous variants.

TCRdb processed the 5' RACE reads anew with MiXCR; each CDR3 protein has one entry. The sample comprises under 850,000 distinct CDR3 sequences, 19% of which are singletons, and under 20% rests with the top ten. The antigens of these receptors remain unknown. Source material: blood, either unsorted or a sorted T cell fraction (not recorded which). Source of these receptors: a male donor with ankylosing spondylitis.

The rearrangement links TRBV5-5 to TRBJ1-1; D uncertain. Germline CDR1 SGHKS, CDR2 YYEKEE (reference sequence). The CDR3 length is 14 residues. Trimming removed 0 bases from V and 7 bases from J, with 13 bases in between. In DNA, the CDR3 is TGTGCCAGCAGCTTGGCTCCGCCTATTATTGAAGCTTTCTTT. Its translation: CASSLAPPIIEAFF. The entire variable domain, with the rest obtained from reference TRBV5-5 and TRBJ1-1, is as follows: DAGVTQSPTHLIKTRGQQVTLRCSPISGHKSVSWYQQVLGQGPQFIFQYYEKEERGRGNFPDRFSARQFPNYSSELNVNALLLGDSALYLCASSLAPPIIEAFFGQGTRLTVV.

The chain couples TRBV3-1 to TRBJ2-3; D gene unclear. CDR1 and CDR2 from the germline V gene are LGHDT and YNNKEL (reference sequence). CDR3 length equals 13 residues. Between the trimmed V and J ends, which lost 3 bases and 6 bases, there was a span of 10 bases. CDR3 in DNA: TGTGCCAGCAGCCAGTCGGTGGGCGATACGCAGTATTTT. Its protein is CASSQSVGDTQYF.

This clonotype was recorded a few times. The rearrangement links TRBV10-3 to TRBJ2-3, with D hard to call. The V gene lost 0 bases and the J gene lost 2 bases, with 12 bases spanning the gap. Germline assignment: CDR1 ENHRY and CDR2 SYGVKD. The CDR3 contains 16 residues. The CDR3 coding sequence is TGTGCCATCAGTGAGTCGACCCAAGGAAACACAGATACGCAGTATTTT. This gives the protein CAISESTQGNTDTQYF.

The chain has TRBV20-1 and TRBJ1-2; the D gene is possibly TRBD1 (5 bases). Germline assignment: CDR1 DFQATT and CDR2 SNEGSKA (reference sequence). Trimming pared 3 bases from V and 0 bases from J, leaving 14 bases between. This CDR3 has 15 amino acids. CDR3: CSASRPDTANYGYTF. The CDR3 nucleotides read TGCAGTGCTAGTCGTCCGGACACCGCTAACTATGGCTACACCTTC.

A few counts support this clonotype. The rearrangement joins TRBV5-1 to TRBJ2-7, with 7 bases identical to TRBD2. Looked up from germline, CDR1 is SGHRS and CDR2 is YFSETQ. Unmatched junction bases numbered 4, after V lost 4 bases and J lost 0 bases. This CDR3 has 14 residues. The CDR3 spells CASSPGLLSYEQYF. CDR3 in DNA: TGCGCCAGCAGCCCGGGACTACTCTCCTACGAGCAGTACTTC.

The gene calls are TRBV4-1 and TRBJ1-5; D is unresolved. The length of the CDR3 is 13 residues. CDR1 is MGHRA and CDR2 is YSYEKL in the germline V gene. Trimming took off 1 base at V and 4 bases at J, with 5 bases between the two ends. The CDR3 here is CASSQALNQPQHF. The CDR3, as DNA: TGCGCCAGCAGCCAAGCCCTGAATCAGCCCCAGCATTTT.

In this sample, this clonotype turned up a few times. This chain joins TRBV4-1 and TRBJ1-4; unclear D gene. V lost 2 bases to trimming and J lost 6 bases, with 13 bases between them. This CDR3 comprises 15 residues. Germline CDR1 MGHRA, CDR2 YSYEKL. In DNA form, the CDR3 reads TGCGCCAGCAGCCAATCGTGGGCCCGAGATGAAAAACTGTTTTTT. Protein product: CASSQSWARDEKLFF.

In DNA form, the CDR3 reads TGTGCCAGCACCGACGGACTAGCGGCCAATACGCAGTATTTT. Translation gives CASTDGLAANTQYF. The chain recombines TRBV12-3 or TRBV12-4 with TRBJ2-3; 10 bases fit TRBD2. Losses at the gene ends were 7 bases for V and 7 bases for J; bases not matched to a gene: 8. The CDR3 runs to 14 residues.

This clonotype was picked up a small number of times. The CDR3 DNA sequence: TGCGCCAGCAGCCCAACGGGACAGGGGGGAACAGATACGCAGTATTTT. The encoded protein is CASSPTGQGGTDTQYF. The chain employs TRBV5-1 and TRBJ2-3, with 11 bases matching TRBD1. V was clipped by 4 bases and J by 3 bases; unmatched bases: 7. The CDR3 spans 16 residues. Germline CDR1 is SGHRS and CDR2 is YFSETQ.

In this sample, this clonotype turned up many times. V is TRBV12-3 or TRBV12-4 and J is TRBJ2-2, with 13 bases lining up with TRBD2. The CDR3 is 15 residues long. The V gene end was trimmed by 4 bases and the J gene end by 7 bases; junction bases not matched to a gene: 3. CDR3 in DNA: TGTGCCAGCAGTTCGGGACTAGCGGGAAACGGGGAGCTGTTTTTT. Protein product: CASSSGLAGNGELFF.

The chain combines TRBV3-1 with TRBJ1-1, with D hard to call. The CDR3 is made up of 15 amino acids. Germline V CDR1 and CDR2: LGHDT, YNNKEL (reference sequence). The germline V and J ends were trimmed by 3 bases and 1 base, with 12 bases remaining between them. The CDR3 protein is CASSQALGQNTEAFF. CDR3 sequence (DNA): TGTGCCAGCAGCCAGGCCCTTGGGCAGAACACTGAAGCTTTCTTT.

This clonotype has a handful of counts. An end of the junction does not agree with germline; a read error may underlie this. The genes are TRBV11-2 and TRBJ2-7, with 10 bases aligning to TRBD1. Germline assignment: CDR1 SGHAT and CDR2 FQNNGV. The CDR3 contains 16 residues. CDR3 sequence (DNA): TGTGCCAGCAGCCTAGAGTTGGGACAGGGGACCTACGAGCAGTACTTC. Amino acid sequence: CASSLELGQGTYEQYF.

J is TRBJ1-2 and V is TRBV6-1; TRBD1 might be the D (5 bases). The V gene lost 7 bases and the J gene lost 3 bases, with 21 bases spanning the gap. The CDR3 spans 16 residues. Germline-derived CDR1 and CDR2 are MNHNS and SASEGT. Here the CDR3 reads CASTRGTYTRDYGYTF. The CDR3 nucleotides read TGTGCCAGCACCCGGGGGACTTATACCCGTGACTATGGCTACACCTTC.

This clonotype was detected ten times or more. The CDR3 spells CASSLVQWERGNEQFF. The CDR3 DNA is TGTGCCAGCAGTTTAGTTCAGTGGGAAAGGGGCAATGAGCAGTTCTTC. The chain couples TRBV28 to TRBJ2-1; D perhaps matches TRBD1 (5 bases). In germline, CDR1 is MDHEN, CDR2 SYDVKM. The CDR3 is 16 amino acids. Deletions cut 2 bases from V and 6 bases from J, with 17 bases between.

This clonotype was recorded a few times. The chain joins TRBV2 to TRBJ1-5; TRBD1 agrees at 10 bases. Trimming took 6 bases from V and 2 from J; bases not matched to a gene: 7. CDR1 and CDR2 from the germline V gene are SNHLY and FYNNEI. CDR3 length: 16 amino acids. This chain's CDR3 is CASRDGTGVGNQPQHF. The DNA for the CDR3 is TGTGCCAGCAGAGATGGGACAGGGGTAGGCAATCAGCCCCAGCATTTT.